The 10 T cell receptor beta chains given below trace back to one sample, sequenced in a study of blood T cell repertoires in COVID-19. Produced via immunoSEQ multiplex PCR; TCRdb's table is partial and in-frame only. The sample comprises roughly 200,000 clones, 85% to 90% of which are singletons, and 2% to 2.5% rests with the top ten. Sequencing input: PBMCs or T cells enriched from blood (not recorded which). These receptors were taken from a woman in her forties with acute COVID-19.

V is TRBV6-2 or TRBV6-3 and J is TRBJ2-1, with 7 bases that match TRBD1. Germline V gives CDR1 MNHEY, CDR2 SVGEGT. This CDR3 contains 13 residues. With V trimmed by 1 base and J by 7 bases, 1 base remained unmatched. The CDR3 DNA reads TGTGCCAGCAGTTACTGGGACAGAAATGAGCAGTTCTTC. Its protein product is CASSYWDRNEQFF.

This chain joins TRBV5-1 and TRBJ1-2; D is possibly TRBD1 (6 bases). CDR3 length: 15 residues. With 0 bases removed from V and 7 bases from J, the gap between germline ends came to 16 bases. Germline V CDR1 and CDR2: SGHRS, YFSETQ. The CDR3 loop is CASSLVRGGEFGYTF. CDR3 coding DNA: TGCGCCAGCAGCTTGGTCAGGGGTGGGGAATTTGGCTACACCTTC.

This clone was detected once. The chain couples TRBV20-1 to TRBJ2-7; 14 positions agree with TRBD2. Trimming took 3 bases from V and 2 from J; bases not matched to a gene: 12. Germline CDR1 and CDR2: DFQATT and SNEGSKA (reference sequence). CDR3 length: 18 amino acids. The CDR3: CSASGLGLAGARTYEQYF. CDR3 coding DNA: TGCAGTGCTAGTGGCTTGGGACTAGCGGGAGCTAGGACCTACGAGCAGTACTTC.

The chain employs TRBV28 and TRBJ2-1, with 7 bases lining up with TRBD1. Germline V gives CDR1 MDHEN, CDR2 SYDVKM. The CDR3 length is 15 residues. V shed 4 bases, J shed 4 bases, and the junction held 7 bases outside the gene matches. Here the CDR3 reads CASSSGQKTYNEQFF. The CDR3 DNA reads TGTGCCAGCAGTTCGGGACAGAAGACTTACAATGAGCAGTTCTTC.

The chain couples TRBV7-3 to TRBJ2-5, with D maybe TRBD2 (5 bases). Germline V gene lookup returns CDR1 SGHTA and CDR2 FQGTGA. The V end was cut by 5 bases, the J end by 1 base, with 8 bases between. The CDR3 sequence is 13 residues long. The CDR3 loop reads CASSPSPQETQYF. CDR3 nucleotides: TGTGCCAGCAGCCCTAGCCCCCAAGAGACCCAGTACTTC.

V usage is TRBV5-1 and J usage is TRBJ2-7; D unclear. The V end was cut by 0 bases, the J end by 1 base, with 14 bases between. This CDR3 has 16 amino acids. The germline V gene has CDR1 SGHRS and CDR2 YFSETQ. Written as DNA, the CDR3 is TGCGCCAGCAGCTTGGCATACTTATTCTGTTCCTACGAGCAGTACTTC. Protein sequence: CASSLAYLFCSYEQYF.

This chain connects TRBV7-9 to TRBJ2-1, with TRBD1 matching over 7 bases. Germline CDR1 is SEHNR and CDR2 is FQNEAQ (reference sequence). V lost 3 bases to trimming and J lost 16 bases; unmatched junction nucleotides: 15. CDR3 length equals 14 residues. For the CDR3, the DNA is TGTGCCAGCAGCTTGGGCTTTCAACAGGGGCAACGCTTCTTC. Encoded protein: CASSLGFQQGQRFF.

The CDR3 sequence: CASSPPRGHTEAFF. CDR3 nucleotide sequence: TGTGCCAGCAGTCCCCCCAGGGGCCACACTGAAGCTTTCTTT. This chain connects TRBV28 to TRBJ1-1, with D possibly being TRBD1 (6 bases). V dropped 5 bases and J dropped 3 bases, with 13 bases sitting between them. The germline V gene has CDR1 MDHEN and CDR2 SYDVKM. This CDR3 is 14 amino acids long.

The chain uses TRBV30 and TRBJ2-3, with D maybe TRBD1 (6 bases). Trimming cost V 8 bases and J 3 bases, with 21 bases left between them. This CDR3 is built from 15 residues. Germline CDR1 and CDR2: GTSNPN and SVGIG (reference sequence). The CDR3 region has the DNA TGTGCCCGGACCAGGCAGGGGTCGGGAACAGATACGCAGTATTTT. As protein: CARTRQGSGTDTQYF.

This clone was seen a handful of times. V gene TRBV7-9 combines with J gene TRBJ2-3, with 10 bases identical to TRBD1. Trimming cost V 4 bases and J 3 bases; bases outside gene matches: 10. Germline-derived CDR1 and CDR2 are SEHNR and FQNEAQ (reference sequence). There are 17 residues in the CDR3. The CDR3 spells CASSSGQGESGTDTQYF. DNA of the CDR3: TGTGCCAGCAGCTCCGGACAGGGGGAATCGGGAACAGATACGCAGTATTTT.